A selection of T cell receptor beta chains follows, all from one sample in a study of cytomegalovirus exposure and HLA in healthy donors. Generated by immunoSEQ multiplex PCR, the TCRdb table keeps only in-frame clones and is missing some. In the table there are approximately 170,000 clones, about 82% of which are singletons. Material for sequencing was PBMCs. The receptors were gathered from a woman aged 18-35 years in good health and CMV-seronegative. CDR3s include the opening cysteine and the closing phenylalanine or tryptophan. A D gene is named only where the DNA matches it firmly. Where a row states a size, it is once, few, many or the class of an expanded clone; other rows omit it.

D gene: TRBD2; V gene: TRBV6-1; clone size: .; J gene: TRBJ2-7; CDR3 protein: CASTPGGSGTYEQYF; CDR3 DNA: TGTGCCAGCACCCCCGGGGGTAGCGGGACCTACGAGCAGTACTTC
D gene: .; V gene: TRBV5-3; clone size: once; J gene: TRBJ1-5; CDR3 protein: CARSFARFYSNQPQHF; CDR3 DNA: TGTGCCAGAAGCTTCGCCAGGTTTTATAGCAATCAGCCCCAGCATTTT
D gene: .; V gene: TRBV18; clone size: .; J gene: TRBJ1-2; CDR3 protein: CASSPDSGGRGYTF; CDR3 DNA: TGTGCCAGCTCACCAGATTCCGGGGGGCGTGGCTACACCTTC
D gene: .; V gene: TRBV27; clone size: .; J gene: TRBJ2-1; CDR3 protein: CASSLVAGLGNEQFF; CDR3 DNA: TGTGCCAGCAGTTTAGTCGCAGGGTTGGGCAATGAGCAGTTCTTC
D gene: .; V gene: TRBV7-2; clone size: .; J gene: TRBJ1-4; CDR3 protein: CASSLGSTEKLFF; CDR3 DNA: TGTGCCAGCAGCTTAGGCAGTACTGAAAAACTGTTTTTT
D gene: .; V gene: TRBV11-3; clone size: .; J gene: TRBJ2-3; CDR3 protein: CASSPTSTDTQYF; CDR3 DNA: TGTGCCAGCAGCCCGACTAGTACGGATACGCAGTATTTT
D gene: .; V gene: TRBV19; clone size: .; J gene: TRBJ1-5; CDR3 protein: CASRPRQDNQPQHF; CDR3 DNA: TGTGCCAGTAGACCAAGACAGGACAATCAGCCCCAGCATTTT
D gene: TRBD2; V gene: TRBV7-9; clone size: .; J gene: TRBJ2-1; CDR3 protein: CASSLRGVLAYNEQFF; CDR3 DNA: TGTGCCAGCAGCCTTCGGGGGGTCTTAGCCTACAATGAGCAGTTCTTC
D gene: TRBD1; V gene: TRBV6-6; clone size: .; J gene: TRBJ1-5; CDR3 protein: CASGAGGGLGQPQHF; CDR3 DNA: TGTGCCAGCGGTGCAGGGGGCGGTTTAGGTCAGCCCCAGCATTTT
D gene: .; V gene: TRBV5-1; clone size: .; J gene: TRBJ2-1; CDR3 protein: CASSLIRGAYNEQFF; CDR3 DNA: TGCGCCAGCAGCTTGATCCGCGGGGCCTACAATGAGCAGTTCTTC
D gene: TRBD2; V gene: TRBV5-1; clone size: once; J gene: TRBJ2-3; CDR3 protein: CASSVASGSTDTQYF; CDR3 DNA: TGCGCCAGCAGCGTCGCTAGCGGGAGCACAGATACGCAGTATTTT
D gene: TRBD2; V gene: TRBV2; clone size: .; J gene: TRBJ2-2; CDR3 protein: CASSSRLASPGELFF; CDR3 DNA: TGTGCCAGCAGTTCTCGACTAGCTAGTCCCGGGGAGCTGTTTTTT
D gene: .; V gene: TRBV19; clone size: .; J gene: TRBJ2-3; CDR3 protein: CASSLVATGTDTQYF; CDR3 DNA: TGTGCCAGTAGTCTTGTGGCAACGGGTACAGATACGCAGTATTTT
D gene: .; V gene: TRBV19; clone size: .; J gene: TRBJ2-6; CDR3 protein: CASSVLRDSGANVLTF; CDR3 DNA: TGTGCCAGTAGTGTCCTGCGCGACTCTGGGGCCAACGTCCTGACTTTC
D gene: TRBD2; V gene: TRBV27; clone size: once; J gene: TRBJ2-5; CDR3 protein: CASSSFRLAGAPQETQYF; CDR3 DNA: TGTGCCAGCAGTTCCTTTAGACTAGCGGGAGCACCCCAAGAGACCCAGTACTTC
D gene: TRBD1; V gene: TRBV19; clone size: once; J gene: TRBJ1-2; CDR3 protein: CASSMGSTGAYGYTF; CDR3 DNA: TGTGCCAGTAGTATGGGATCGACAGGGGCCTATGGCTACACCTTC
D gene: .; V gene: TRBV27; clone size: .; J gene: TRBJ2-7; CDR3 protein: CASSSSPTGADEQYF; CDR3 DNA: TGTGCCAGCAGTTCCAGCCCCACCGGAGCGGACGAGCAGTACTTC
D gene: TRBD2; V gene: TRBV7-8; clone size: .; J gene: TRBJ2-7; CDR3 protein: CASSLGTSGRAYEQYF; CDR3 DNA: TGTGCCAGCAGCTTAGGGACTAGCGGGAGAGCCTACGAGCAGTACTTC
D gene: .; V gene: TRBV5-6; clone size: .; J gene: TRBJ2-3; CDR3 protein: CASSLAYSTDTQYF; CDR3 DNA: TGTGCCAGCAGCTTGGCCTACAGCACAGATACGCAGTATTTT
D gene: .; V gene: TRBV7-7; clone size: .; J gene: TRBJ1-3; CDR3 protein: CASSLAVGENTIYF; CDR3 DNA: TGTGCTAGCAGCTTAGCGGTCGGGGAAAACACCATATATTTT
D gene: .; V gene: TRBV9; clone size: .; J gene: TRBJ2-2; CDR3 protein: CASSVGASVNTGELFF; CDR3 DNA: TGTGCCAGCAGCGTAGGGGCTAGCGTTAACACCGGGGAGCTGTTTTTT
D gene: .; V gene: TRBV7-8; clone size: once; J gene: TRBJ1-3; CDR3 protein: CASSLARPDIGNTIYF; CDR3 DNA: TGTGCCAGCAGCTTAGCGAGGCCGGACATCGGAAACACCATATATTTT
D gene: .; V gene: TRBV15; clone size: .; J gene: TRBJ1-1; CDR3 protein: CATSREQNMNTEAFF; CDR3 DNA: TGTGCCACCAGCAGAGAACAGAATATGAACACTGAAGCTTTCTTT
D gene: TRBD2; V gene: TRBV10-3; clone size: .; J gene: TRBJ2-7; CDR3 protein: CAISARTSGTEQYF; CDR3 DNA: TGTGCCATCAGTGCTAGGACTAGCGGGACCGAGCAGTACTTC
D gene: TRBD2; V gene: TRBV5-6; clone size: few; J gene: TRBJ2-2; CDR3 protein: CASSRIGLASTGELFF; CDR3 DNA: TGTGCCAGCAGCCGGATCGGACTAGCGAGCACCGGGGAGCTGTTTTTT
D gene: .; V gene: TRBV28; clone size: .; J gene: TRBJ2-7; CDR3 protein: CASSPPGYEQYF; CDR3 DNA: TGTGCCAGCAGCCCCCCAGGGTACGAGCAGTACTTC
D gene: .; V gene: TRBV4-1; clone size: few; J gene: TRBJ1-6; CDR3 protein: CASSQDTGYNSPLHF; CDR3 DNA: TGCGCCAGCAGCCAAGATACCGGTTATAATTCACCCCTCCACTTT
D gene: TRBD1; V gene: TRBV9; clone size: once; J gene: TRBJ1-1; CDR3 protein: CASSVGYRGVTEAFF; CDR3 DNA: TGTGCCAGCAGCGTTGGATACAGGGGGGTCACTGAAGCTTTCTTT
D gene: .; V gene: TRBV7-9; clone size: .; J gene: TRBJ2-5; CDR3 protein: CSSSLGIPGLNQETQYF; CDR3 DNA: TGTTCCAGCAGCTTGGGGATACCTGGACTAAACCAAGAGACCCAGTACTTC
D gene: .; V gene: TRBV19; clone size: few; J gene: TRBJ1-5; CDR3 protein: CASSIVDASQPQHF; CDR3 DNA: TGTGCCAGTAGTATTGTTGACGCTAGTCAGCCCCAGCATTTT
D gene: .; V gene: TRBV7-3; clone size: .; J gene: TRBJ1-3; CDR3 protein: CASSFSGGATGNTIYF; CDR3 DNA: TGTGCCAGCAGCTTCTCTGGAGGGGCTACTGGAAACACCATATATTTT
D gene: TRBD1; V gene: TRBV5-4; clone size: .; J gene: TRBJ1-2; CDR3 protein: CASNFLTGDPGYTF; CDR3 DNA: TGTGCCAGCAATTTCCTAACAGGGGACCCCGGCTACACCTTC
D gene: TRBD1; V gene: TRBV2; clone size: .; J gene: TRBJ2-7; CDR3 protein: CASRLTLTGTYEQYF; CDR3 DNA: TGTGCCAGCAGACTCACCTTGACAGGGACCTACGAGCAGTACTTC
D gene: TRBD2; V gene: TRBV11-3; clone size: .; J gene: TRBJ2-1; CDR3 protein: CASSRRGLAGADEQFF; CDR3 DNA: TGTGCCAGCAGCCGACGCGGACTAGCGGGAGCCGATGAGCAGTTCTTC
D gene: .; V gene: TRBV13; clone size: .; J gene: TRBJ2-5; CDR3 protein: CASSPLSQETQYF; CDR3 DNA: TGTGCCAGCAGCCCCCTGAGCCAAGAGACCCAGTACTTC
D gene: .; V gene: TRBV7-8; clone size: .; J gene: TRBJ2-1; CDR3 protein: CASSLNSLLYNEQFF; CDR3 DNA: TGTGCCAGCAGCTTAAATAGCTTGCTATACAATGAGCAGTTCTTC
D gene: .; V gene: TRBV6-6; clone size: .; J gene: TRBJ1-4; CDR3 protein: CASSLAEKLFF; CDR3 DNA: TGTGCCAGCAGTTTGGCTGAAAAACTGTTTTTT
D gene: TRBD2; V gene: TRBV4-2; clone size: few; J gene: TRBJ2-1; CDR3 protein: CASSQETSGPGSYNEQFF; CDR3 DNA: TGTGCCAGCAGCCAAGAAACTAGCGGACCCGGCTCCTACAATGAGCAGTTCTTC
D gene: .; V gene: TRBV18; clone size: .; J gene: TRBJ2-7; CDR3 protein: CASSPRLSYEQYF; CDR3 DNA: TGTGCCAGCTCACCAAGACTATCCTACGAGCAGTACTTC
D gene: .; V gene: TRBV7-8; clone size: .; J gene: TRBJ2-7; CDR3 protein: CASSLWVGAYEQYF; CDR3 DNA: TGTGCCAGCAGCTTATGGGTGGGCGCCTACGAGCAGTACTTC
D gene: .; V gene: TRBV4-2; clone size: .; J gene: TRBJ1-2; CDR3 protein: CASSQGGLVDNYGYTF; CDR3 DNA: TGTGCCAGCAGCCAAGGGGGGCTGGTGGATAACTATGGCTACACCTTC
D gene: .; V gene: TRBV18; clone size: .; J gene: TRBJ2-3; CDR3 protein: CASSFGTDTQYF; CDR3 DNA: TGTGCCAGCTCCTTCGGCACAGATACGCAGTATTTT
D gene: .; V gene: TRBV18; clone size: .; J gene: TRBJ2-2; CDR3 protein: CASSPGIAGSNTGELFF; CDR3 DNA: TGTGCCAGCTCACCCGGGATTGCGGGTTCGAACACCGGGGAGCTGTTTTTT
D gene: TRBD1; V gene: TRBV28; clone size: .; J gene: TRBJ1-2; CDR3 protein: CASSSAGTGGDGYTF; CDR3 DNA: TGTGCCAGCAGTTCAGCCGGGACAGGGGGGGATGGCTACACCTTC
D gene: .; V gene: TRBV19; clone size: .; J gene: TRBJ1-3; CDR3 protein: CATPGALGNTIYF; CDR3 DNA: TGTGCCACTCCAGGGGCCTTGGGAAACACCATATATTTT
D gene: TRBD2; V gene: TRBV18; clone size: .; J gene: TRBJ2-3; CDR3 protein: CATSTSTTDTQYF; CDR3 DNA: TGTGCCACCTCGACTAGCACGACAGATACGCAGTATTTT
D gene: TRBD1; V gene: TRBV7-3; clone size: .; J gene: TRBJ2-1; CDR3 protein: CASSLERTGVSNEQFF; CDR3 DNA: TGTGCCAGCAGCTTAGAGAGGACAGGGGTTTCCAATGAGCAGTTCTTC
D gene: TRBD1; V gene: TRBV6-6; clone size: once; J gene: TRBJ1-2; CDR3 protein: CASSAGTGDYGYTF; CDR3 DNA: TGTGCCAGCAGCGCCGGGACAGGGGACTATGGCTACACCTTC
D gene: .; V gene: TRBV30; clone size: .; J gene: TRBJ2-4; CDR3 protein: CAWSGHSKNIQYF; CDR3 DNA: TGTGCCTGGAGCGGACACAGTAAAAACATTCAGTACTTC
D gene: .; V gene: TRBV28; clone size: once; J gene: TRBJ2-5; CDR3 protein: CASSLINQETQYF; CDR3 DNA: TGTGCCAGCAGTTTAATTAATCAAGAGACCCAGTACTTC
D gene: TRBD2; V gene: TRBV28; clone size: .; J gene: TRBJ2-1; CDR3 protein: CASSPWASGFNEQFF; CDR3 DNA: TGTGCCAGCAGTCCCTGGGCTAGCGGGTTTAATGAGCAGTTCTTC
D gene: TRBD1; V gene: TRBV15; clone size: .; J gene: TRBJ2-7; CDR3 protein: CATSRGDRGYDEQYF; CDR3 DNA: TGTGCCACCAGCAGAGGCGACAGGGGGTACGACGAGCAGTACTTC
D gene: TRBD2; V gene: TRBV5-5; clone size: .; J gene: TRBJ2-7; CDR3 protein: CASSPMTSGRGYEQYF; CDR3 DNA: TGTGCCAGCAGCCCGATGACTAGCGGGAGGGGTTACGAGCAGTACTTC
D gene: .; V gene: TRBV5-1; clone size: .; J gene: TRBJ1-6; CDR3 protein: CASSLDANSPLHF; CDR3 DNA: TGCGCCAGCAGCTTGGATGCGAATTCACCCCTCCACTTT
D gene: .; V gene: TRBV11-3; clone size: .; J gene: TRBJ2-7; CDR3 protein: CASSLGGQASYEQYF; CDR3 DNA: TGTGCCAGCAGCTTAGGGGGACAAGCATCCTACGAGCAGTACTTC
D gene: .; V gene: TRBV11-2; clone size: .; J gene: TRBJ2-5; CDR3 protein: CASSRGTGETQYF; CDR3 DNA: TGTGCCAGCAGCAGGGGTACAGGGGAGACCCAGTACTTC